This record concerns one T cell receptor beta chain sequence. Antigen specificity is unknown. The data were produced by immunoSEQ multiplex PCR, yet TCRdb's version contains in-frame clones alone and is incomplete. The sample yields around 120,000 clones, roughly 84% seen once. The CDR3 is made up of 16 amino acids. With 2 bases clipped from V and 6 bases from J, the junction kept 5 bases outside the gene matches. The germline gives CDR1 SGHTA, CDR2 FQGNSA. The sample is drawn from a study of T cell responses to AZD1222 COVID-19 vaccine. Study results and limitations: Spike-specific TCR depth and breadth grew after two AZD1222 doses.

Here the sequenced sample was peripheral blood, taken on day 0 of AZD1222 vaccination. The receptor was isolated from an adult in good health. The chain combines TRBV7-2 with TRBJ2-1, with 12 bases matching TRBD2. In DNA, the CDR3 is TGTGCCAGCAGCTTACTAGCGGGGGGGCCGGTCAATGAGCAGTTCTTC. This gives the protein CASSLLAGGPVNEQFF.